The rows below give T cell receptor beta chains drawn from one sample of a study of T cell changes during pregnancy in multiple sclerosis. Repertoires were generated with immunoSEQ multiplex PCR, while TCRdb's copy carries only in-frame clones and drops some. Found here are about 73,000 clones, around 92% of them singletons; the top ten hold less than 3%. The material sequenced was peripheral blood, taken in the third trimester of pregnancy. Receptors originate from a female donor in good health, enrolled as a control in a pregnancy study. The CDR3 runs from the conserved cysteine through the conserved F or W. The D gene is left open where the match is weak. Size is omitted from some rows. Given values are once, few, many or a class for expanded clones.

>TRBD1|TRBV19|TRBJ1-2|NA
CASSIQTGVGYTF
TGTGCCAGTAGTATCCAGACAGGGGTCGGCTACACCTTC
>NA|TRBV10-3|TRBJ2-5|NA
CALYLGSAAETQYF
TGTGCCCTTTACCTCGGGTCTGCCGCAGAGACCCAGTACTTC
>NA|TRBV2|TRBJ2-7|NA
CASSEATYSYEQYF
TGTGCCAGCAGTGAAGCTACCTACTCCTACGAGCAGTACTTC
>NA|TRBV18|TRBJ1-2|NA
CASSPGIANDRGYTF
TGTGCCAGCTCACCCGGAATCGCTAACGACAGGGGCTACACCTTC
>NA|TRBV7-2|TRBJ1-2|NA
CASSTREGKGYGYTF
TGTGCCAGCAGCACCCGGGAGGGGAAAGGCTATGGCTACACCTTC
>NA|TRBV28|TRBJ2-7|NA
CASTLPGRGLYEQYF
TGTGCCAGCACCCTCCCAGGGCGGGGGCTTTACGAGCAGTACTTC
>NA|TRBV7-6|TRBJ1-1|NA
CASSLETRTEAFF
TGTGCCAGCAGCTTAGAGACTCGCACTGAAGCTTTCTTT
>NA|TRBV4-1|TRBJ2-5|NA
CASSQAGSPETQYF
TGCGCCAGCAGCCAAGCCGGGAGCCCCGAGACCCAGTACTTC
>TRBD1|TRBV19|TRBJ1-5|NA
CASSVRTGNQPQHF
TGTGCCAGTAGTGTCAGGACAGGAAATCAGCCCCAGCATTTT
>NA|TRBV7-5|TRBJ1-1|NA
CVRSSTGVINTEAFF
TGTGTCAGAAGTTCGACAGGGGTGATTAACACTGAAGCTTTCTTT
>NA|TRBV28|TRBJ2-1|NA
CASRLAVSYNEQFF
TGTGCCAGCAGACTAGCCGTTTCCTACAATGAGCAGTTCTTC
>NA|TRBV19|TRBJ2-1|NA
CASRIGGDLVQFF
TGTGCCAGTAGGATCGGCGGGGACCTGGTGCAGTTCTTC
>TRBD1|TRBV7-2|TRBJ1-5|NA
CASSLGQGEYQPQHF
TGTGCCAGCAGCTTGGGACAGGGAGAGTATCAGCCCCAGCATTTT
>NA|TRBV9|TRBJ1-3|once
CASSANEMSGNTIYF
TGTGCCAGCAGCGCCAACGAGATGTCTGGAAACACCATATATTTT
>NA|TRBV15|TRBJ2-2|once
CATSRIVNTGELFF
TGTGCCACCAGCAGGATAGTAAACACCGGGGAGCTGTTTTTT
>TRBD2|TRBV6-1|TRBJ2-5|NA
CASRLAGPKETQYF
TGTGCCAGCAGACTAGCGGGGCCCAAAGAGACCCAGTACTTC
>NA|TRBV19|TRBJ1-3|NA
CASRETHTSGNTIYF
TGTGCCTCCCGGGAAACCCATACCTCTGGAAACACCATATATTTT
>NA|TRBV7-9|TRBJ2-1|NA
CASSLKGVERQFF
TGTGCCAGCAGCTTGAAGGGGGTGGAGAGGCAGTTCTTC